A single sample gave rise to the 24 T cell receptor beta chains below, sequenced in a study of PD-1 blockade in classical Hodgkin lymphoma (TCRdb year 2020). Reading the label with the study, this specimen's time point is: cycle 1 day 1 (C1D1), immediately before nivolumab initiation. Every trial patient had relapsed following autologous stem cell transplantation, and prior brentuximab vedotin exposure was what differed among cohorts A, B and C. The library was obtained by the immunoSEQ multiplex PCR assay. TCRdb mirrors the immuneACCESS table, restricted to in-frame sequences. Some clones are absent from its copies; in checked studies, under half trace to an unresolved V gene, and the reason for the others is unknown. The sample has 60,000 or so clones on record, around nine tenths of them singletons. Together, the top ten hold approximately 9.9% of the sample. The starting material was peripheral blood mononuclear cells (PBMCs), obtained at baseline. The source is a human donor with classical Hodgkin lymphoma.

This sequence joins TRBV2 and TRBJ2-1; D perhaps matches TRBD1 (5 bases). The V gene lost 7 bases and the J gene lost 4 bases, with 11 bases spanning the gap. The CDR3 totals 13 residues. The germline gives CDR1 SNHLY, CDR2 FYNNEI. The CDR3 sequence is CASKGQGYNEQFF. The CDR3 DNA sequence: TGTGCCAGCAAGGGCCAGGGTTACAATGAGCAGTTCTTC.

The chain recombines TRBV28 with TRBJ2-3; 7 bases are shared with TRBD1. The germline V gene encodes CDR1 MDHEN and CDR2 SYDVKM. Trimming at V came to 6 bases and at J to 4 bases, leaving 7 bases not matched to a gene. The CDR3 sequence is 14 residues long. The CDR3 loop is CASRRQGPADTQYF. CDR3 DNA: TGTGCCAGCAGACGACAGGGTCCCGCAGATACGCAGTATTTT. The full variable domain, in which reference TRBV28 and TRBJ2-3 provide the parts outside the CDR3, is DVKVTQSSRYLVKRTGEKVFLECVQDMDHENMFWYRQDPGLGLRLIYFSYDVKMKEKGDIPEGYSVSREKKERFSLILESASTNQTSMYLCASRRQGPADTQYFGPGTRLTVL.

The V gene is TRBV5-5, the J gene TRBJ2-1; 11 nucleotides match TRBD2. Germline V lookup: CDR1 SGHKS, CDR2 YYEKEE (reference sequence). The ends lost 3 bases at V and 9 bases at J; junction bases unmatched: 2. This CDR3 contains 13 residues. CDR3 nucleotides: TGTGCCAGCAGCTGGGGACTAGCGGTTGAGCAGTTCTTC. Translating gives CASSWGLAVEQFF. The whole variable domain, remainder taken from reference TRBV5-5 and TRBJ2-1, is DAGVTQSPTHLIKTRGQQVTLRCSPISGHKSVSWYQQVLGQGPQFIFQYYEKEERGRGNFPDRFSARQFPNYSSELNVNALLLGDSALYLCASSWGLAVEQFFGPGTRLTVL.

CDR3 DNA: TGTGCCAGCAGCTTAGTTCTAGCGGGGGGCACAGATACGCAGTATTTT. Amino acids: CASSLVLAGGTDTQYF. The chain uses TRBV7-6 and TRBJ2-3; TRBD2 matches at 10 bases. CDR1 is SGHVS, CDR2 FNYEAQ, per germline. J was trimmed by 1 base and V by 1 base; bases with no gene match: 2. There are 16 residues in the CDR3.

This clone appeared once. The J gene is TRBJ2-3, the V gene TRBV15; D possibly corresponds to TRBD2 (5 bases). V was shortened by 0 bases and J by 1 base, with 11 bases between the two germline ends. This CDR3 is built from 16 residues. CDR1 and CDR2 (germline): LNHNV, YYDKDF (reference sequence). The CDR3 DNA reads as TGTGCCACCAGCAGAGATTTTCACGGGGGCACAGATACGCAGTATTTT. Its protein is CATSRDFHGGTDTQYF.

This clone was counted a single time. The J gene is TRBJ2-5, the V gene TRBV6-6; D is unresolved. Per the germline V gene, CDR1 is MNHNY and CDR2 is SVGAGI (reference sequence). This CDR3 has 13 amino acids. Deletions cut 6 bases from V and 9 bases from J, with 17 bases between. The chain's CDR3 is CASSLGSYGAQYF. The CDR3 DNA reads TGTGCCAGCAGCCTCGGGTCCTATGGGGCCCAGTACTTC.

V gene TRBV7-8 combines with J gene TRBJ2-5, with 11 bases matching TRBD2. The closer fit of TRBJ2-7 to the DNA end suggests the J call may be wrong. This CDR3 region has 14 residues. Germline CDR1 and CDR2: SGHVS and FQNEAQ. The CDR3 DNA sequence: TGTGCCAGCAGCTTAACTAGCGGGAGTTTCGAGCAGTACTTC. Translating it yields CASSLTSGSFEQYF.

Only a few counts were recorded for this clone. This rearrangement joins TRBV5-6 to TRBJ2-1, with D maybe TRBD1 (5 bases). Trimming removed 4 bases at V and 6 bases at J, with 8 bases between. This CDR3 spans 12 amino acids. Per germline, CDR1 SGHDT and CDR2 YYEEEE. The CDR3 DNA reads TGTGCCAGCAGCCATCAGGGCAATGAGCAGTTCTTC. Residues: CASSHQGNEQFF.

The genes are TRBV5-1 and TRBJ2-2; D possibly corresponds to TRBD2 (6 bases). This CDR3 comprises 17 residues. V lost 1 base to trimming and J lost 2 bases, with 15 bases between them. CDR1 SGHRS and CDR2 YFSETQ come from the germline V gene. CDR3 in DNA: TGCGCCAGCAGCTTGCTTTGGCGGGACGGTAACACCGGGGAGCTGTTTTTT. This encodes CASSLLWRDGNTGELFF.

Here the CDR3 reads CASSVSRAKLQIHTDTQYF. For the CDR3, the DNA is TGTGCCAGCAGTGTTTCCAGGGCCAAACTGCAAATCCACACAGATACGCAGTATTTT. The chain couples TRBV2 to TRBJ2-3; maybe TRBD1 (5 bases). V shed 4 bases and J shed 2 bases, with 25 bases lying between them. The germline CDR1 and CDR2 sequences are SNHLY and FYNNEI. The CDR3 runs to 19 residues.

V gene TRBV7-9 combines with J gene TRBJ1-3; tentatively, D is TRBD1 (5 bases). There are 15 residues in the CDR3. V was clipped by 0 bases and J by 4 bases, with 10 bases between them. The V gene's germline CDR1 is SEHNR and CDR2 FQNEAQ (reference sequence). For the CDR3, the DNA is TGTGCCAGCAGCTTAGCGGTAGGGGCAGGAAACACCATATATTTT. It specifies CASSLAVGAGNTIYF. Full variable domain (outside the CDR3, taken from reference TRBV7-9 and TRBJ1-3): DTGVSQNPRHKITKRGQNVTFRCDPISEHNRLYWYRQTLGQGPEFLTYFQNEAQLEKSRLLSDRFSAERPKGSFSTLEIQRTEQGDSAMYLCASSLAVGAGNTIYFGEGSWLTVV.

V is TRBV7-9 and J is TRBJ2-1; possibly TRBD2 for D (5 bases). This CDR3 has 13 residues. V was pared by 5 bases and J by 10 bases, with 15 bases between. Germline V gives CDR1 SEHNR, CDR2 FQNEAQ (reference sequence). CDR3 nucleotides: TGTGCCAGCAGCCCCAACTCGAAGCGGGAGCAGTTCTTC. The encoded protein is CASSPNSKREQFF.

The chain recombines TRBV7-9 with TRBJ2-1; no reliable D call. Trimming cost V 11 bases and J 10 bases, with 15 bases left between them. The CDR3 has 11 amino acids. CDR1 SEHNR and CDR2 FQNEAQ come from the germline V gene (reference sequence). CDR3 in amino acids: CAGGFSGEQFF. Here the CDR3 DNA reads TGTGCCGGCGGCTTCTCCGGGGAGCAGTTCTTC.

This clone showed up just once. The rearrangement links TRBV6-1 to TRBJ2-7; D gene ambiguous. Trimming shortened V by 6 bases and J by 5 bases, and 8 bases separated the two germline ends. This CDR3 contains 11 residues. Germline CDR1 reads MNHNS; CDR2 reads SASEGT. CDR3 protein: CASSAFHEQYF. The CDR3 DNA reads TGTGCCAGCAGCGCGTTCCACGAGCAGTACTTC.

The J gene is TRBJ1-6, the V gene TRBV19; D remains unclear. The V gene's germline CDR1 is LNHDA and CDR2 SQIVND (reference sequence). Trimming took 3 bases from V and 7 from J, leaving 10 bases between them. CDR3 length equals 14 residues. The CDR3, as DNA: TGTGCCAGTAGTATCGGAGGGAGCAATTCACCCCTCCACTTT. It translates to CASSIGGSNSPLHF.

This clone is a singleton in its sample. The chain links TRBV29-1 to TRBJ2-1; 8 bases align to TRBD1. Unmatched junction bases numbered 11, after V lost 7 bases and J lost 6 bases. This CDR3 has 14 residues. CDR1 is SQVTM, CDR2 ANQGSEA, per germline. This CDR3 is CSGGQGPIGNEQFF. The CDR3 DNA is TGCAGCGGAGGACAGGGACCCATAGGCAATGAGCAGTTCTTC.

A few counts support this clone. This rearrangement joins TRBV19 to TRBJ1-2; no clear D gene. Germline V gene sequence: CDR1 LNHDA, CDR2 SQIVND (reference sequence). V dropped 5 bases and J dropped 4 bases, with 5 bases sitting between them. This CDR3 has 11 residues. Here the CDR3 DNA reads TGTGCCAGTAGTGAGGGCTATGGCTACACCTTC. Encoded protein: CASSEGYGYTF. Looking up the rest from reference TRBV19 and TRBJ1-2 gives the full variable domain: DGGITQSPKYLFRKEGQNVTLSCEQNLNHDAMYWYRQDPGQGLRLIYYSQIVNDFQKGDIAEGYSVSREKKESFPLTVTSAQKNPTAFYLCASSEGYGYTFGSGTRLTVV.

The V call is TRBV2, the J call TRBJ2-7; D uncertain. The CDR3 contains 17 residues. From germline, CDR1 is SNHLY and CDR2 FYNNEI. V lost 1 base to trimming and J lost 2 bases, with 18 bases between them. The CDR3 spells CASSEGALWRSTYEQYF. In DNA form, the CDR3 reads TGTGCCAGCAGTGAAGGGGCCCTTTGGCGGTCCACCTACGAGCAGTACTTC.

The CDR3 spells CASSLEPQGNGYTF. The CDR3 DNA reads as TGCGCCAGCAGCTTGGAACCACAGGGGAATGGCTACACCTTC. The chain links TRBV5-1 to TRBJ1-2; TRBD1 agrees at 7 bases. Per germline, CDR1 SGHRS and CDR2 YFSETQ. J was trimmed by 6 bases and V by 0 bases; bases with no gene match: 5. The CDR3 has 14 residues. Full variable domain (rest looked up from reference TRBV5-1 and TRBJ1-2): KAGVTQTPRYLIKTRGQQVTLSCSPISGHRSVSWYQQTPGQGLQFLFEYFSETQRNKGNFPGRFSGRQFSNSRSEMNVSTLELGDSALYLCASSLEPQGNGYTFGSGTRLTVV.

This chain links TRBV2 with TRBJ2-2; possible D gene TRBD2, 5 bases. The V gene lost 8 bases and the J gene lost 0 bases, with 10 bases spanning the gap. The CDR3 has 14 residues. Germline V gene lookup returns CDR1 SNHLY and CDR2 FYNNEI. CDR3 loop: CASRRTANTGELFF. The CDR3 nucleotides read TGTGCCAGCCGCCGGACTGCGAACACCGGGGAGCTGTTTTTT.

The V and J genes are TRBV18 and TRBJ1-4, with 7 bases identical to TRBD1. This CDR3 is 16 amino acids long. The junction had 7 bases not matched to a gene; V was cut back by 3 bases and J by 3 bases. From germline, CDR1 is KGHSH and CDR2 LQKENI. The CDR3 coding sequence is TGTGCCAGCTCACCGCAAGACAGGGTCTCTAATGAAAAACTGTTTTTT. It translates to CASSPQDRVSNEKLFF.

The chain combines TRBV7-9 with TRBJ2-7, with 8 bases lining up with TRBD1. The CDR3 extends over 15 amino acids. CDR1 and CDR2 from the germline V gene are SEHNR and FQNEAQ (reference sequence). J was trimmed by 2 bases and V by 5 bases; bases with no gene match: 8. The chain's CDR3 is CASSLGTGLTYEQYF. The CDR3 DNA follows: TGTGCCAGCAGCCTAGGGACAGGATTGACCTACGAGCAGTACTTC. The full variable domain, with the rest looked up from reference TRBV7-9 and TRBJ2-7, is DTGVSQNPRHKITKRGQNVTFRCDPISEHNRLYWYRQTLGQGPEFLTYFQNEAQLEKSRLLSDRFSAERPKGSFSTLEIQRTEQGDSAMYLCASSLGTGLTYEQYFGPGTRLTVT.

The chain joins TRBV13 to TRBJ2-5; D unresolved. The CDR3 is made up of 12 amino acids. Trimming removed 2 bases from V and 4 bases from J, with 5 bases in between. Germline V gives CDR1 PRHDT, CDR2 FYEKMQ (reference sequence). The CDR3: CASSLSGETQYF. The CDR3 bases are TGTGCCAGCAGCTTATCAGGAGAGACCCAGTACTTC.

V usage is TRBV5-5 and J usage is TRBJ1-2; 9 nucleotides match TRBD1. The CDR3 runs 14 residues. V lost 0 bases and J lost 6; bases outside the gene matches: 3. Germline CDR1 SGHKS, CDR2 YYEKEE (reference sequence). CDR3 in DNA: TGTGCCAGCAGCTTGGCGGGGACAGGGAATGGCTACACCTTC. It yields the protein CASSLAGTGNGYTF. Filled out from reference TRBV5-5 and TRBJ1-2, the complete variable domain reads DAGVTQSPTHLIKTRGQQVTLRCSPISGHKSVSWYQQVLGQGPQFIFQYYEKEERGRGNFPDRFSARQFPNYSSELNVNALLLGDSALYLCASSLAGTGNGYTFGSGTRLTVV.